Shown below are 6 T cell receptor beta chains from a single sample sequenced in a study of blood T cell repertoires in COVID-19. Sequenced by immunoSEQ multiplex PCR; TCRdb stores in-frame clones only, minus some. The sample lists 250,000 to 350,000 clones, less than 90% seen once, with about 3% in the top ten. Sample: PBMCs or T cells enriched from blood (not recorded which). The receptor set was obtained from a woman aged 45-60 years who had recovered from COVID-19.

The rearrangement uses TRBV11-3 and TRBJ2-1; TRBD2 is a possible D gene (6 bases). The ends were cut back, 7 bases at V and 4 bases at J, with 17 bases in the middle. CDR1 is SGHNT and CDR2 is YENEEA in the germline V gene. The length of the CDR3 is 15 residues. In DNA form, the CDR3 reads TGTGCCAGCAATTCTTCTTTGACTAGGTACAATGAGCAGTTCTTC. This translates into CASNSSLTRYNEQFF.

This rearrangement joins TRBV6-2 or TRBV6-3 to TRBJ1-5; 7 bases line up with TRBD1. The V gene end was trimmed by 4 bases and the J gene end by 3 bases; junction bases not matched to a gene: 6. There are 15 residues in the CDR3. Germline loops: CDR1 MNHEY, CDR2 SVGEGT. The CDR3 DNA is TGTGCCAGCAGTTCGGAGACAGGGCTCAATCAGCCCCAGCATTTT. Translating gives CASSSETGLNQPQHF.

The chain has TRBV28 and TRBJ2-5; 14 nucleotides agree with TRBD2. The CDR3 runs 21 residues. CDR1 MDHEN and CDR2 SYDVKM come from the germline V gene. Trimming cost V 4 bases and J 7 bases; bases outside gene matches: 23. The chain's CDR3 is CASSSKNQKWTSGRYSGTQYF. CDR3 bases: TGTGCCAGCAGTTCCAAGAACCAAAAATGGACTAGCGGGAGGTATAGCGGGACCCAGTACTTC.

V and J are TRBV7-2 and TRBJ2-5; no definite D call. The germline CDR1 and CDR2 sequences are SGHTA and FQGNSA. The CDR3 runs to 14 residues. Trimming took 3 bases from V and 5 from J, leaving 13 bases between them. The CDR3 sequence is CASSFDYSTETQYF. CDR3 sequence (DNA): TGTGCCAGCAGCTTTGATTACAGCACGGAGACCCAGTACTTC.

The genes are TRBV18 and TRBJ2-7; 7 bases fit TRBD2. Germline V lookup: CDR1 KGHSH, CDR2 LQKENI. Germline trimming cut 3 bases from V and 4 bases from J; bases unmatched to any gene: 6. The CDR3 has 14 amino acids. As DNA, the CDR3 is TGTGCCAGCTCACCGCCGGGACTACCTTACGAGCAGTACTTC. It specifies CASSPPGLPYEQYF.

This clone was recorded a few times. The V gene is TRBV29-1, the J gene TRBJ1-1; 9 positions match TRBD1. Germline CDR1 reads SQVTM; CDR2 reads ANQGSEA. V shed 1 base and J 7 bases; nucleotides not matched to a gene: 7. The CDR3 has 14 amino acids. CDR3 region: CSVEGQGVPGEAFF. The CDR3 DNA reads as TGCAGCGTTGAAGGACAGGGGGTCCCCGGTGAAGCTTTCTTT.